The clone carrying this T cell receptor beta chain was counted between two and nine times. What it binds is not known. Germline V CDR1 and CDR2: SGHRS, YFSETQ. The CDR3 spans 14 residues. Trimming cost V 7 bases and J 0 bases; bases outside gene matches: 4. Each CDR3 protein gets one entry after TCRdb re-called the RT-PCR reads with MiXCR. The table has about 520,000 distinct CDR3 sequences, roughly 7.9% seen once; the top ten hold around 13%. The data originate from a study of response to subunit inactivated influenza vaccine. Broader study findings: Each seasonal influenza vaccination recruits few new T cells, the authors suggested.

The sequencing used PBMCs from blood, collected less than 30 months after vaccination. The origin of this receptor is a man between 50 and 69 years old who received an inactivated influenza vaccine. The rearrangement joins TRBV5-1 to TRBJ2-1, with TRBD2 matching 7 bases. Here the CDR3 reads CASLRESSYNEQFF. The DNA for the CDR3 is TGCGCCAGCCTGCGGGAGAGCTCCTACAATGAGCAGTTCTTC.